Sequencing of this T cell receptor beta chain was carried out in a study of T-cell memory formation after mild COVID-19. General study findings and limits: Detection of some responders pre-infection suggested pre-existing cross-reactive memory T cells participated. Mostly located in CM and EM were contracting CD4+ clones, with contracting CD8+ clones located in EMRA.

The V segment lost 3 bases and the J segment 1 base; nucleotides outside the gene matches: 5. The germline CDR1 and CDR2 sequences are SQVTM and ANQGSEA. The CDR3 loop spans 14 amino acids. Sample barcodes and UMIs were carried by the TCR alpha and TCR beta cDNA libraries that 5'RACE generated with constant-segment primers. TCRdb re-analysed the 5' RACE reads in MiXCR, keeping a single row per CDR3 protein. The sample lists approximately 400,000 distinct CDR3 sequences, 18% occurring once. On this clonotype itself: The target antigen is unknown.

Input material: PBMCs or a T cell subset sorted from them (not recorded which). This TCR came from a man younger than 35 who had mild COVID-19 (a few samples of this study predate the infection). Cell type and time point are not known. The V and J genes are TRBV29-1 and TRBJ2-5, with 7 positions matching TRBD2. The CDR3 protein is CSVDLADIQETQYF. CDR3 sequence (DNA): TGCAGCGTTGATCTAGCGGACATCCAAGAGACCCAGTACTTC.